The rows below give T cell receptor beta chains drawn from one sample of a study of shared clonotypes between healthy human individuals. The repertoire was sequenced with immunoSEQ multiplex PCR; TCRdb's copy has only in-frame clones and lacks some. Of about 820,000 clones listed, 92% were seen once; the top ten hold approximately 25%. Sequencing was carried out using naive CD8+ T cells sorted from blood. The receptors derive from a man aged 30 to 39 in good health. The CDR3 runs from the conserved cysteine through the conserved F or W. The D gene is left open where the match is weak. Only part of the rows carry a size: once, few, many, or a class if the clone is expanded.

v_gene: TRBV6-1; j_gene: TRBJ1-5; d_gene: -; abundance: -; CDR3nt: TGTGCCAGCAGTGAACTGTCGGTTTCAGCCCAGCATTTT; CDR3aa: CASSELSVSAQHF
v_gene: TRBV7-9; j_gene: TRBJ1-5; d_gene: -; abundance: -; CDR3nt: TGTGCCAGCAGCTTAGTTGGGCCAGTCAATCAGCCCCAGCATTTT; CDR3aa: CASSLVGPVNQPQHF
v_gene: TRBV10-1; j_gene: TRBJ2-5; d_gene: TRBD1; abundance: -; CDR3nt: TGCGCCAGCAGTGAGAACAGGGGCCTACAAGAGACCCAGTACTTC; CDR3aa: CASSENRGLQETQYF
v_gene: TRBV19; j_gene: TRBJ1-1; d_gene: -; abundance: -; CDR3nt: TGTGCCAGTAGTATTGGGCCTGAAGCTTTCTTT; CDR3aa: CASSIGPEAFF
v_gene: TRBV30; j_gene: TRBJ2-1; d_gene: TRBD2; abundance: -; CDR3nt: TGTGCCTGGGATTCAGCGGGACCAGTCAATGAGCAGTTCTTC; CDR3aa: CAWDSAGPVNEQFF
v_gene: TRBV10-2; j_gene: TRBJ1-2; d_gene: -; abundance: -; CDR3nt: TGCGCCAGCAGTGAGTCTAGTATGAGCTACACCTTC; CDR3aa: CASSESSMSYTF
v_gene: TRBV11-2; j_gene: TRBJ1-1; d_gene: -; abundance: -; CDR3nt: TGTGCCAGCAGCTTTATGGGGGATGAAGCTTTCTTT; CDR3aa: CASSFMGDEAFF
v_gene: TRBV5-6; j_gene: TRBJ1-4; d_gene: -; abundance: -; CDR3nt: TGTGCCAGCAGCTTGGTAGGGACCAATGAAGAACTGTTTTTT; CDR3aa: CASSLVGTNEELFF
v_gene: TRBV5-6; j_gene: TRBJ2-5; d_gene: -; abundance: once; CDR3nt: TGTGCCAGCAGCTTAGGTAACATGGCCCAGTACTTC; CDR3aa: CASSLGNMAQYF
v_gene: TRBV27; j_gene: TRBJ2-3; d_gene: -; abundance: -; CDR3nt: TGTGCCAGCAGTTACAGGGTTGGAACAGATACGCAGTATTTT; CDR3aa: CASSYRVGTDTQYF
v_gene: TRBV27; j_gene: TRBJ1-2; d_gene: TRBD1; abundance: once; CDR3nt: TGTGCCAGCAGTTTAGCAGGGGGCTATGGCTACACCTTC; CDR3aa: CASSLAGGYGYTF
v_gene: TRBV29-1; j_gene: TRBJ2-3; d_gene: TRBD2; abundance: -; CDR3nt: TGCAGCCTAAAACTAGCGGGAGGGGGATATACGCAGTATTTT; CDR3aa: CSLKLAGGGYTQYF
v_gene: TRBV4-1; j_gene: TRBJ2-2; d_gene: -; abundance: -; CDR3nt: TGCGCCAGCAGCCCTGAGGAGGGGCCCACCGGGGAGCTGTTTTTT; CDR3aa: CASSPEEGPTGELFF
v_gene: TRBV9; j_gene: TRBJ2-7; d_gene: TRBD2; abundance: -; CDR3nt: TGTGCCAGCAGCGTAGGACTAGCGGGAGGGACCACCTACGAGCAGTACTTC; CDR3aa: CASSVGLAGGTTYEQYF
v_gene: TRBV28; j_gene: TRBJ2-1; d_gene: -; abundance: -; CDR3nt: TGTGCCAGCAGTCCTATTATGGGGCCAATCGGTTTTGAACAGTTCTTC; CDR3aa: CASSPIMGPIGFEQFF
v_gene: TRBV6-1; j_gene: TRBJ2-3; d_gene: -; abundance: -; CDR3nt: TGTGCCAGCAGTGAAATTCTGGCAGACGTTACTAGCACAGATACGCAGTATTTT; CDR3aa: CASSEILADVTSTDTQYF
v_gene: TRBV7-6; j_gene: TRBJ2-3; d_gene: -; abundance: -; CDR3nt: TGTGCCAGCAGCTTATCGATACGGGAGCCGGGGACCACAGATACGCAGTATTTT; CDR3aa: CASSLSIREPGTTDTQYF
v_gene: TRBV7-2; j_gene: TRBJ2-1; d_gene: -; abundance: -; CDR3nt: TGTGCCAGCAGCTTAGTGGGAGGAGATGAGCAGTTCTTC; CDR3aa: CASSLVGGDEQFF
v_gene: TRBV11-2; j_gene: TRBJ2-2; d_gene: TRBD2; abundance: -; CDR3nt: TGTGCCAGCAGCTCCTGGACTAGTAACACCGGGGAGCTGTTTTTT; CDR3aa: CASSSWTSNTGELFF
v_gene: TRBV6-5; j_gene: TRBJ1-1; d_gene: -; abundance: -; CDR3nt: TGTGCCAGCAGTGCGACAGTGGCTATGAACACTGAAGCTTTCTTT; CDR3aa: CASSATVAMNTEAFF
v_gene: TRBV7-9; j_gene: TRBJ1-1; d_gene: -; abundance: once; CDR3nt: TGTGCCAGCAGCCCTCCCCCAGGGTACCCTGAAGCTTTCTTT; CDR3aa: CASSPPPGYPEAFF
v_gene: TRBV5-4; j_gene: TRBJ2-3; d_gene: -; abundance: -; CDR3nt: TGTGCCAGTACCGGTCGTCCCGGACAGACTACAGATACGCAGTATTTT; CDR3aa: CASTGRPGQTTDTQYF
v_gene: TRBV29-1; j_gene: TRBJ2-5; d_gene: -; abundance: -; CDR3nt: TGCAGCGTTGTCTACAGTCGAGAGACCCAGTACTTC; CDR3aa: CSVVYSRETQYF
v_gene: TRBV9; j_gene: TRBJ2-3; d_gene: -; abundance: -; CDR3nt: TGTGCCAGCAGCGTTGTTGACACCCGCACAGATACGCAGTATTTT; CDR3aa: CASSVVDTRTDTQYF
v_gene: TRBV6-5; j_gene: TRBJ2-2; d_gene: -; abundance: -; CDR3nt: TGTGCCAGCAGTTACTTTAGCACCGGGGAGCTGTTTTTT; CDR3aa: CASSYFSTGELFF
v_gene: TRBV10-3; j_gene: TRBJ2-2; d_gene: -; abundance: -; CDR3nt: TGTGCCATCCTAGACCTTTCAACGAACACCGGGGAGCTGTTTTTT; CDR3aa: CAILDLSTNTGELFF
v_gene: TRBV27; j_gene: TRBJ2-7; d_gene: -; abundance: -; CDR3nt: TGTGCCAGCAGTTTGGCGGCCGGCTACGAGCAGTACTTC; CDR3aa: CASSLAAGYEQYF
v_gene: TRBV5-4; j_gene: TRBJ2-1; d_gene: TRBD1; abundance: -; CDR3nt: TGTGCCAGCAGACCCGGACAGGGAGAAGGGTTCTCCTACAATGAGCAGTTCTTC; CDR3aa: CASRPGQGEGFSYNEQFF
v_gene: TRBV29-1; j_gene: TRBJ1-1; d_gene: -; abundance: few; CDR3nt: TGCAGCGTAGTCCCGGGGAACACTGAAGCTTTCTTT; CDR3aa: CSVVPGNTEAFF
v_gene: TRBV30; j_gene: TRBJ1-5; d_gene: -; abundance: -; CDR3nt: TGTGCCTGGACCGGGGGCGGACAGCCCCAGCATTTT; CDR3aa: CAWTGGGQPQHF
v_gene: TRBV5-4; j_gene: TRBJ2-5; d_gene: -; abundance: -; CDR3nt: TGTGCCAGCAGCTCCAGGGAAGAGACCCAGTACTTC; CDR3aa: CASSSREETQYF
v_gene: TRBV6-1; j_gene: TRBJ2-7; d_gene: -; abundance: -; CDR3nt: TGTGCCAGCAGGACGGGACATAACCCCTACGAGCAGTACTTC; CDR3aa: CASRTGHNPYEQYF
v_gene: TRBV5-6; j_gene: TRBJ2-3; d_gene: TRBD2; abundance: -; CDR3nt: TGTGCCAGCAGCAGGGGACTAGCGGGAGGGCCGCGCACAGATACGCAGTATTTT; CDR3aa: CASSRGLAGGPRTDTQYF
v_gene: TRBV5-8; j_gene: TRBJ2-1; d_gene: -; abundance: -; CDR3nt: TGTGCCAGCAGCCCGTTGCGGGGTAGCCCCTACAATGAGCAGTTCTTC; CDR3aa: CASSPLRGSPYNEQFF
v_gene: TRBV27; j_gene: TRBJ1-2; d_gene: -; abundance: -; CDR3nt: TGTGCCAGCAGTCCGAGGACTCCTGCTAACTATGGCTACACCTTC; CDR3aa: CASSPRTPANYGYTF
v_gene: TRBV15; j_gene: TRBJ2-2; d_gene: TRBD2; abundance: -; CDR3nt: TGTGCCACCAGTGTTAGCGGGACAAGGAACACCGGGGAGCTGTTTTTT; CDR3aa: CATSVSGTRNTGELFF
v_gene: TRBV9; j_gene: TRBJ2-1; d_gene: -; abundance: -; CDR3nt: TGTGCCAGCAGCGTAGGAACGGGACGAGGGTATAACAATGAGCAGTTCTTC; CDR3aa: CASSVGTGRGYNNEQFF
v_gene: TRBV30; j_gene: TRBJ2-7; d_gene: TRBD1; abundance: once; CDR3nt: TGTGCCTGGAGTCCGACAGGGGGCAACGAGCAGTACTTC; CDR3aa: CAWSPTGGNEQYF
v_gene: TRBV29-1; j_gene: TRBJ2-5; d_gene: TRBD1; abundance: -; CDR3nt: TGCAGCGTTGAAGATCCAGGGACAGGAGGAGAGACCCAGTACTTC; CDR3aa: CSVEDPGTGGETQYF
v_gene: TRBV4-3; j_gene: TRBJ2-7; d_gene: -; abundance: -; CDR3nt: TGCGCCAGCAGCCCCGGGGTGGGGTCTAATCACGAGCAGTACTTC; CDR3aa: CASSPGVGSNHEQYF